This T cell receptor (beta chain) was captured by sequencing in a study of cytomegalovirus exposure and HLA in healthy donors. Whole-study results and caveats: In an earlier analysis, in about 530 donors, most V segments appeared productive either ~87% or ~30% of the time. TCR sequences were mostly rare, though some public TCRs occurred in many donors. It was assumed in the presence/absence analyses that sequencing depth was roughly uniform across donors.

This clone came up a few times. The antigen is undetermined. PCR primers comprised 60 Vbeta and 13 Jbeta primers. The protocol was immunoSEQ multiplex PCR, while the TCRdb copy is restricted to in-frame clones and leaves out a portion. The sample gives about 63,000 clones, roughly 70% of which show up once; 25% is in the top ten. The sequenced material came from PBMCs. This sequence was found in a man in his fifties or sixties in good health and CMV-seropositive.

The CDR3, as DNA: TGTGCCAGCTCCTCCTCCCCTAGCCACTCCTACAATGAGCAGTTCTTC. Protein: CASSSSPSHSYNEQFF. The V gene is TRBV9, the J gene TRBJ2-1; tentative D call: TRBD2 (5 bases). Between the trimmed V and J ends, which lost 7 bases and 0 bases, there was a span of 17 bases. CDR3 length: 16 amino acids. In germline, CDR1 is SGDLS, CDR2 YYNGEE.